A single sample gave rise to the 8 T cell receptor beta chains below, sequenced in a study of cytomegalovirus exposure and HLA in healthy donors. PCR amplification relied on 60 Vbeta primers (plus 13 Jbeta primers). Profiled with immunoSEQ multiplex PCR; TCRdb holds only in-frame clones, not every one. Of some 180,000 clones listed, just under 80% are singletons. Source material: PBMCs. The source is a woman in her 30s in good health and CMV-seronegative.

The chain couples TRBV4-2 to TRBJ2-5; a possible D gene is TRBD2 (6 bases). The CDR3 totals 15 residues. Deletions cut 2 bases from V and 1 base from J, with 11 bases between. Germline loops: CDR1 LGHNA, CDR2 YNFKEQ. CDR3 amino acids: CASSQTRTTQETQYF. DNA for the CDR3: TGTGCCAGCAGCCAAACACGGACTACCCAAGAGACCCAGTACTTC.

This clone was counted between two and nine times. The CDR3 reads CASSQGRDRLYEQYF. Here the CDR3 DNA reads TGTGCCAGCAGCCAAGGCCGGGACAGACTTTACGAGCAGTACTTC. The J gene is TRBJ2-7, the V gene TRBV14, with 7 bases fitting TRBD1. J gave up 4 bases and V 1 base, and 7 bases lay outside the gene matches. The CDR3 covers 15 residues. Germline V gene sequence: CDR1 SGHDN, CDR2 FVKESK.

This clone was picked up a small number of times. J is TRBJ2-5 and V is TRBV7-2; TRBD2 might be the D (6 bases). Germline loops: CDR1 SGHTA, CDR2 FQGNSA. Trimming shortened V by 5 bases and J by 2 bases, and 12 bases separated the two germline ends. The CDR3 loop spans 14 amino acids. CDR3 coding DNA: TGTGCCAGCAGCCCTCGGGCGGGGCAAGAGACCCAGTACTTC. Translated: CASSPRAGQETQYF.

V is TRBV5-8 and J is TRBJ2-7; D gene uncertain. The CDR3 covers 12 residues. The germline V gene has CDR1 SGHTS and CDR2 YDEGEE. The V end was cut by 1 base, the J end by 8 bases, with 10 bases between. The CDR3 DNA reads as TGTGCCAGCAGCTTGTTGGGCGACCAGCAGTACTTC. Protein: CASSLLGDQQYF. Full variable domain (outside the CDR3, taken from reference TRBV5-8 and TRBJ2-7): EAGVTQSPTHLIKTRGQQATLRCSPISGHTSVYWYQQALGLGLQFLLWYDEGEERNRGNFPPRFSGRQFPNYSSELNVNALELEDSALYLCASSLLGDQQYFGPGTRLTVT.

Regarding this clone: Other DNA sequences in the sample encode the same CDR3. The J gene is TRBJ2-4, the V gene TRBV5-1, with D perhaps TRBD2 (7 bases). This CDR3 has 16 amino acids. V lost 0 bases and J lost 3, with 13 bases in between. The germline gives CDR1 SGHRS, CDR2 YFSETQ. CDR3 nucleotides: TGCGCCAGCAGCTTGGGCCAGGGGAGGGGCAAAAACATTCAGTACTTC. This translates into CASSLGQGRGKNIQYF.

This chain joins TRBV7-2 and TRBJ2-7; TRBD2 is a possible D gene (6 bases). There are 16 residues in the CDR3. CDR1 is SGHTA and CDR2 is FQGNSA in the germline V gene. V dropped 4 bases and J dropped 2 bases, with 18 bases sitting between them. This chain's CDR3 is CASSSKRGGAPYEQYF. The DNA for the CDR3 is TGTGCCAGCAGCTCTAAGAGGGGCGGGGCCCCCTACGAGCAGTACTTC.

This chain uses TRBV25-1 with TRBJ2-7; 16 nucleotides align to TRBD2. V shed 2 bases and J 4 bases; nucleotides not matched to a gene: 5. Germline V gene lookup returns CDR1 MGHDK and CDR2 SYGVNS. This CDR3 region has 17 residues. The DNA of the CDR3 is TGTGCCAGCAGTGAAGGGACTAGCGGGGGGGCCGGTTACGAGCAGTACTTC. Its protein product is CASSEGTSGGAGYEQYF.

The chain is built from TRBV6-5 and TRBJ2-1; D possibly corresponds to TRBD2 (5 bases). CDR3 length equals 12 residues. V lost 6 bases, J lost 7 bases, and 10 bases lay in between. Germline lookup yields CDR1 MNHEY and CDR2 SVGAGI. CDR3 protein: CASRETMNEQFF. In DNA, the CDR3 is TGTGCCAGCAGGGAGACTATGAATGAGCAGTTCTTC.